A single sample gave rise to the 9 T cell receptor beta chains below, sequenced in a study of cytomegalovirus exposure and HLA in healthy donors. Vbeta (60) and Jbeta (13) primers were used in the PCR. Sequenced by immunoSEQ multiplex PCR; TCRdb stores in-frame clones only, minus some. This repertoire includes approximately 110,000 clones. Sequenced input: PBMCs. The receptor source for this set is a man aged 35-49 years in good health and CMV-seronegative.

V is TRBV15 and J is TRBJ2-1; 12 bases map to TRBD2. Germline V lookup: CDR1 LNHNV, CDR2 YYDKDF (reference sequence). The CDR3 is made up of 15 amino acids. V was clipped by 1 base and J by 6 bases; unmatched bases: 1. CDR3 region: CATSRGTSGINEQFF. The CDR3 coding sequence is TGTGCCACCAGCAGAGGGACTAGCGGGATCAATGAGCAGTTCTTC.

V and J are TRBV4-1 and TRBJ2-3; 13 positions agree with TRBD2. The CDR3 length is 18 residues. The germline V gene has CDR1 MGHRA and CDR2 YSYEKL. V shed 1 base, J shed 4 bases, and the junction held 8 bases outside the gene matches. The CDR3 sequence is CASSQVGTSGIGPDTQYF. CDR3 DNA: TGCGCCAGCAGCCAAGTCGGGACTAGCGGGATAGGGCCAGATACGCAGTATTTT.

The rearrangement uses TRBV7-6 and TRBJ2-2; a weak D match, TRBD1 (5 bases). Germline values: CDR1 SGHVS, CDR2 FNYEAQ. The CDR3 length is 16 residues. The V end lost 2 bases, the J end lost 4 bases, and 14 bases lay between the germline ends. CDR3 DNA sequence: TGTGCCAGCAGCTTACTAGGGGTAGCCCGCACCGGGGAGCTGTTTTTT. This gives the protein CASSLLGVARTGELFF. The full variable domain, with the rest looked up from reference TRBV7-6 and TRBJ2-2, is GAGVSQSPRYKVTKRGQDVALRCDPISGHVSLYWYRQALGQGPEFLTYFNYEAQQDKSGLPNDRFSAERPEGSISTLTIQRTEQRDSAMYRCASSLLGVARTGELFFGEGSRLTVL.

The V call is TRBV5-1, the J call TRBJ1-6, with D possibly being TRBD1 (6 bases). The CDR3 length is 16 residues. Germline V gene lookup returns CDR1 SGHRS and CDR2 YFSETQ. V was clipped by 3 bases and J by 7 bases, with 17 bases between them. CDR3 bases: TGCGCCAGCAGCTACAGGGCCGCGTCTGGCAATTCACCCCTCCACTTT. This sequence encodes CASSYRAASGNSPLHF.

For the CDR3, the DNA is TGTGCCATCTCTGGGCTGGGTAACTATGGCTACACCTTC. It codes for CAISGLGNYGYTF. The chain links TRBV2 to TRBJ1-2; D is unresolved. The germline V gene encodes CDR1 SNHLY and CDR2 FYNNEI. CDR3 size: 13 residues. Trimming cost V 10 bases and J 1 base, with 13 bases left between them.

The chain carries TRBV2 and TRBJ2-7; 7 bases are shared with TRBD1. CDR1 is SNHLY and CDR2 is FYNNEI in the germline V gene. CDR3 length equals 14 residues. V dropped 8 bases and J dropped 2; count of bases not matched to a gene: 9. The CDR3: CASPTGQFPYEQYF. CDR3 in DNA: TGTGCCAGCCCCACGGGACAGTTTCCCTACGAGCAGTACTTC.

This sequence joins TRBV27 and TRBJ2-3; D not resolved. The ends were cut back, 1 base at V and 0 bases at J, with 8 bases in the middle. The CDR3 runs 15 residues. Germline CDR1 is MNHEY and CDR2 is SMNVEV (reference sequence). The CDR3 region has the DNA TGTGCCAGCAGTTTATACCTAACTAGCACAGATACGCAGTATTTT. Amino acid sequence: CASSLYLTSTDTQYF.

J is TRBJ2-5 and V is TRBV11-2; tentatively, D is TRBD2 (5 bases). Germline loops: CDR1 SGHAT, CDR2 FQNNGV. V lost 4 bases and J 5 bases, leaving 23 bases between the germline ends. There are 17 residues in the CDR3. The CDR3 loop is CASSSTVVEGDEETQYF. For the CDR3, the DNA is TGTGCCAGCAGCTCGACGGTTGTTGAGGGAGATGAGGAGACCCAGTACTTC.

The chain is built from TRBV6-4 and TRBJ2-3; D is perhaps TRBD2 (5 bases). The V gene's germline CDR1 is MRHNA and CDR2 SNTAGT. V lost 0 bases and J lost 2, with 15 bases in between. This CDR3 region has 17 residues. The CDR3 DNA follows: TGTGCCAGCAGTGACTCTGCCGGCGGGCGAAACACAGATACGCAGTATTTT. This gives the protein CASSDSAGGRNTDTQYF.